This T cell receptor beta chain was recovered during a study of cytomegalovirus exposure and HLA in healthy donors. CDR1 MNHEY and CDR2 SMNVEV come from the germline V gene (reference sequence). The CDR3 contains 15 residues. V lost 3 bases and J lost 4; bases outside the gene matches: 3. This PCR relied on a set of 60 Vbeta primers and 13 Jbeta primers. Some clones are missing from TCRdb's copy, which holds only in-frame ones; the method was immunoSEQ multiplex PCR. Of some 130,000 clones in the sample, about 78% were seen once. Whole-study findings and limits: Links to common viral pathogens appeared, in a later analysis, for several of the most significant clusters. Other equally common chains were less clonally expanded than HLA-associated TCR beta chains, a later analysis showed.

As to this clone: Its antigen is as yet unknown.

This receptor was taken from a man between 50 and 59 years old in good health and CMV-seropositive. The chain recombines TRBV27 with TRBJ1-5; 10 bases fit TRBD1. The material sequenced was PBMCs. This CDR3 is CASSFRQGANQPQHF. DNA for the CDR3: TGTGCCAGCAGTTTCCGACAGGGGGCGAATCAGCCCCAGCATTTT.